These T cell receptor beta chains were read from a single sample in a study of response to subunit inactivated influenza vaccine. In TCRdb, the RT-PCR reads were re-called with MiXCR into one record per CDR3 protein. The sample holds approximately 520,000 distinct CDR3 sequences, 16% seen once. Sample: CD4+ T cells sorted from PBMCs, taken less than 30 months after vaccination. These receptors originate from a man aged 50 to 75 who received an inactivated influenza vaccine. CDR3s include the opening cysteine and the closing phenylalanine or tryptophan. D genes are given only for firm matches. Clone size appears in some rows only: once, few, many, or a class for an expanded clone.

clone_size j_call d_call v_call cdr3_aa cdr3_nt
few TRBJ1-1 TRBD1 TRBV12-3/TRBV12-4 CASSRDSVNTEAFF TGTGCCAGCAGTAGGGACAGCGTGAACACTGAAGCTTTCTTT
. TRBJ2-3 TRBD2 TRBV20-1 CSARGQGGRAADTQYF TGCAGTGCTAGAGGGCAAGGTGGGAGGGCCGCCGATACGCAGTATTTT
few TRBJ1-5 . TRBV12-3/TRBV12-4 CASREGLYSNQPQHF TGTGCCAGCAGGGAGGGGCTGTATAGCAATCAGCCCCAGCATTTT
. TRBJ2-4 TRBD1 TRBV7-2 CASSIDRGGFQYF TGTGCCAGCAGCATCGACAGGGGAGGTTTTCAGTACTTC
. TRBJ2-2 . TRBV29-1 CSVGRQGGNTGELFF TGCAGCGTTGGTAGGCAGGGGGGAAACACCGGGGAGCTGTTTTTT
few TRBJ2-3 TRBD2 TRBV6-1 CASTGLAGATDTQYF TGTGCCAGCACTGGACTAGCGGGGGCTACAGATACGCAGTATTTT
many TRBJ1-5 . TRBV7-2 CASSLVRNQPQHF TGTGCCAGCAGCTTGGTGAGAAATCAGCCCCAGCATTTT
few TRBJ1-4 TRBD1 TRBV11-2 CASSLDQGQMLFF TGTGCCAGCAGCTTAGATCAGGGACAGATGCTGTTTTTT
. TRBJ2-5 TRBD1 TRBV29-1 CSVDRGQGSEETQYF TGCAGCGTTGATCGCGGACAGGGGAGCGAAGAGACCCAGTACTTC
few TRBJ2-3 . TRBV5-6 CASSIQTIGGDTQYF TGTGCCAGCAGCATACAGACAATAGGGGGAGATACGCAGTATTTT
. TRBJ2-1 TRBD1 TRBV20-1 CSADSDRGGEQFF TGCAGTGCCGACTCCGACAGGGGTGGTGAGCAGTTCTTC
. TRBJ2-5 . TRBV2 CASSGGAVRETQYF TGTGCCAGCAGTGGGGGAGCTGTTCGAGAGACCCAGTACTTC
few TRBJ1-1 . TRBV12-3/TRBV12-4 CASSLEAGNTEAFF TGTGCCAGCAGTTTAGAGGCAGGGAACACTGAAGCTTTCTTT
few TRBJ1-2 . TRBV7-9 CASSPQEGNGYTF TGTGCCAGCAGCCCCCAAGAGGGAAACGGCTACACCTTC
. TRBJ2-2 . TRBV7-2 CASSLDMGELFF TGTGCCAGCAGCTTAGACATGGGGGAGCTGTTTTTT
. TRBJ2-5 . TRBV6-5 CASSYGMETQYF TGTGCCAGCAGTTATGGTATGGAGACCCAGTACTTC
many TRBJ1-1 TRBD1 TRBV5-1 CASSQQGRYTEAFF TGCGCCAGCAGCCAACAGGGGAGATACACTGAAGCTTTCTTT
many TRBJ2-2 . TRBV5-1 CASSAGGELFF TGCGCCAGCAGTGCCGGCGGGGAGCTGTTTTTT
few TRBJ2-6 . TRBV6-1 CASSPTVPNLPSGANVLTF TGTGCCAGCAGTCCGACAGTCCCGAACCTTCCTTCTGGGGCCAACGTCCTGACTTTC
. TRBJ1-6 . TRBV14 CASSQGALYNSPLHF TGTGCCAGCAGCCAGGGGGCCTTATATAATTCACCCCTCCACTTT
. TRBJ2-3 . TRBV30 CAWTQITDTQYF TGTGCCTGGACCCAAATCACAGATACGCAGTATTTT
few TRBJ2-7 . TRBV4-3 CASSETRNPFYEQYF TGCGCCAGCAGCGAAACACGGAACCCTTTTTACGAGCAGTACTTC
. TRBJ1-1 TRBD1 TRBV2 CASNGQGARTEAFF TGTGCCAGCAACGGACAGGGGGCGCGGACTGAAGCTTTCTTT
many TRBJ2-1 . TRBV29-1 CSVGHPQADEQFF TGCAGCGTTGGTCATCCACAGGCCGATGAGCAGTTCTTC
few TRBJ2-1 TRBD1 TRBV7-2 CASSLTGRGWNEQFF TGTGCCAGCAGCTTGACAGGGAGAGGGTGGAATGAGCAGTTCTTC
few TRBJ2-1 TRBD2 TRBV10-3 CAISIGGTGTRGMNEQFF TGTGCCATCAGTATCGGCGGAACCGGGACTAGGGGGATGAATGAGCAGTTCTTC
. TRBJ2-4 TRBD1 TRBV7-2 CASSPGQTLNIQYF TGTGCCAGCAGCCCGGGACAGACCTTAAACATTCAGTACTTC
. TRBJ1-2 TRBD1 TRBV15 CATSGGQGIYYTF TGTGCCACCAGCGGGGGACAGGGAATATACTACACCTTC
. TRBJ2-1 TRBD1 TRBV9 CASSADPLDRVGFF TGTGCCAGCAGCGCAGACCCTTTGGACAGGGTTGGGTTCTTC
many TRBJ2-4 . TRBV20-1 CSAQDPSVGEGFKNIQYF TGCAGTGCGCAGGACCCGAGTGTGGGCGAGGGATTCAAAAACATTCAGTACTTC
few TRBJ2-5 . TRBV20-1 CSASQPTLQETQYF TGCAGTGCTAGCCAACCGACACTTCAAGAGACCCAGTACTTC
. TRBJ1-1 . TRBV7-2 CASSISDRVITEAFF TGTGCCAGCAGCATTTCGGACAGAGTAATCACTGAAGCTTTCTTT
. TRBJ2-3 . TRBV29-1 CSVEGGIAASTDTQYF TGCAGCGTTGAAGGGGGAATAGCGGCCAGCACAGATACGCAGTATTTT
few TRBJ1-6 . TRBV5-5 CASSVNPGLADSPLHF TGTGCCAGCAGCGTAAACCCGGGCCTGGCGGATTCACCCCTCCACTTT
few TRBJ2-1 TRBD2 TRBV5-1 CASSFRAGGAYNEQFF TGCGCCAGCAGCTTCAGAGCGGGGGGGGCCTACAATGAGCAGTTCTTC
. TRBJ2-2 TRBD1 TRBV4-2 CASSQAGQGAYGELFF TGTGCCAGCAGCCAAGCGGGACAGGGGGCTTACGGGGAGCTGTTTTTT
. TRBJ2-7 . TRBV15 CATSMSGLAYEQYF TGTGCCACCAGCATGTCCGGGCTTGCCTACGAGCAGTACTTC
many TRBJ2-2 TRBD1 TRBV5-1 CASSLGQGGSGELFF TGCGCCAGCAGCTTAGGACAGGGCGGTTCCGGGGAGCTGTTTTTT
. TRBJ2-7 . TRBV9 CASSVESSGYSYEQYF TGTGCCAGCAGCGTAGAATCAAGCGGGTACTCCTACGAGCAGTACTTC
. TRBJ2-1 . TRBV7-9 CASSQDRTNEQFF TGTGCCAGCAGCCAGGACAGAACCAATGAGCAGTTCTTC
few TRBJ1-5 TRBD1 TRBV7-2 CASSLQGAGGQPQHF TGTGCCAGCAGCTTACAGGGGGCTGGGGGGCAGCCCCAGCATTTT
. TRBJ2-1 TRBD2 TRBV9 CASSAGASGRSNEQFF TGTGCCAGCAGCGCGGGGGCTAGCGGGAGGTCCAATGAGCAGTTCTTC
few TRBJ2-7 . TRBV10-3 CAISMTSYEQYF TGTGCCATCAGCATGACGTCCTACGAGCAGTACTTC
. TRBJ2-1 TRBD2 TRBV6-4 CASSAGGAVNEQFF TGTGCCAGCAGTGCGGGGGGGGCCGTGAATGAGCAGTTCTTC
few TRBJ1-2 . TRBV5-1 CASSLSTGTNYGYTF TGCGCCAGCAGCTTGTCTACAGGGACAAACTATGGCTACACCTTC
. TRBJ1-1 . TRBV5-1 CASSAGSVNTEAFF TGCGCCAGCAGCGCAGGGAGTGTGAACACTGAAGCTTTCTTT
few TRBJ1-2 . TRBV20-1 CSAPTGGGGYTF TGCAGTGCTCCCACCGGTGGGGGTGGCTACACCTTC
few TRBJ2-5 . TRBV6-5 CASSYSPTDQETQYF TGTGCCAGCAGTTACTCCCCGACAGACCAAGAGACCCAGTACTTC
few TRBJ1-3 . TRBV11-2 CASSLGHRGASSGNTIYF TGTGCCAGCAGTCTTGGACATAGGGGGGCGAGCTCTGGAAACACCATATATTTT
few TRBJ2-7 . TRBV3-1 CASSQGTGGRGYEQYF TGTGCCAGCAGCCAAGGGACAGGAGGGAGAGGCTACGAGCAGTACTTC